This is a list of T cell receptor beta chains from one sample in a study of radiation and T cells in renal cell carcinoma. Sequencing used immunoSEQ multiplex PCR; TCRdb keeps in-frame clones, though not all of them. The table lists some 110,000 clones, around 83% of them singletons. This specimen consisted of blood, obtained from a patient whose treatment included radiotherapy and nephrectomy. These TCRs come from a woman in her fifties or sixties with renal cell carcinoma. Each CDR3 is given with its conserved first and last residue. The D gene is left open where the match is weak. The size of a clone is reported for some rows only, either as once, few or many, or as a class for expanded clones.

clone_size j_call v_call cdr3_length d_call cdr3_aa cdr3_nt
NA TRBJ2-2 TRBV2 15 NA CASSERGGHTGELFF TGTGCCAGCAGTGAAAGGGGGGGCCACACCGGGGAGCTGTTTTTT
few TRBJ1-5 TRBV6-4 13 NA CASSEGERQPQHF TGTGCCAGCAGTGAAGGGGAGAGGCAGCCCCAGCATTTT
few TRBJ2-1 TRBV27 15 TRBD2 CASSLRTSGGGEQFF TGTGCCAGCAGTTTAAGGACTAGCGGGGGAGGTGAGCAGTTCTTC
NA TRBJ2-1 TRBV6-5 15 TRBD2 CASSSASGGYNEQFF TGTGCCAGCAGTTCTGCTAGCGGGGGGTACAATGAGCAGTTCTTC
NA TRBJ1-1 TRBV13 18 NA CASSRLQGLTFVNTEAFF TGTGCCAGCAGCCGACTTCAGGGTTTGACCTTTGTGAACACTGAAGCTTTCTTT
few TRBJ1-2 TRBV30 14 NA CAWSVDAANYGYTF TGTGCCTGGAGTGTGGACGCGGCTAACTATGGCTACACCTTC
NA TRBJ1-6 TRBV9 14 TRBD1 CASNPGQHNSPLHF TGTGCCAGCAACCCGGGACAGCATAATTCACCCCTCCACTTT
NA TRBJ1-2 TRBV28 13 NA CASSSDWSDGYTF TGTGCCAGCAGTTCTGACTGGAGCGATGGCTACACCTTC
NA TRBJ2-6 TRBV19 15 TRBD1 CASSIDRAGANVLTF TGTGCCAGTAGTATCGACAGGGCTGGGGCCAACGTCCTGACTTTC
NA TRBJ2-7 TRBV13 16 NA CASSAPRYSLTYEQYF TGTGCCAGCAGCGCCCCACGGTACAGTCTCACCTACGAGCAGTACTTC
NA TRBJ1-4 TRBV28 15 NA CASSLMNRANEKLFF TGTGCCAGCAGTTTAATGAATAGGGCGAATGAAAAACTGTTTTTT
NA TRBJ1-4 TRBV19 13 TRBD1 CASQGAANEKLFF TGTGCCAGCCAGGGGGCAGCTAATGAAAAACTGTTTTTT